The 6 T cell receptor beta chains in this list originate from one sample, sequenced in a study of T cells after yellow fever vaccination. TCRdb recomputed calls from the 5' RACE reads with MiXCR, one row per CDR3 protein. This repertoire shows under 300,000 distinct CDR3 sequences, approximately 13% found once; its top ten account for around 0.49%. The material was CD4+ T cells sorted from PBMCs, obtained 45 days after the yellow fever booster vaccination. The receptor source for this set is a man aged 30 to 39 who received the YFV17D yellow fever vaccine.

The rearrangement links TRBV29-1 to TRBJ2-1; 7 nucleotides agree with TRBD1. Unmatched junction bases numbered 9, after V lost 3 bases and J lost 4 bases. Germline V gene sequence: CDR1 SQVTM, CDR2 ANQGSEA. The CDR3 totals 15 residues. This CDR3 reads CSVESTGEGYNEQFF. CDR3 sequence (DNA): TGCAGCGTTGAGAGTACAGGGGAAGGATACAATGAGCAGTTCTTC.

This clonotype occurred a few times. The chain recombines TRBV6-2 or TRBV6-3 with TRBJ2-1; no clear D. The CDR3 consists of 15 residues. V shed 7 bases and J shed 0 bases, with 13 bases lying between them. The germline V gene encodes CDR1 MNHEY and CDR2 SVGEGT. CDR3 sequence (DNA): TGTGCCAGCAAAAAGGGCGCCCTCTCCTACAATGAGCAGTTCTTC. This gives the protein CASKKGALSYNEQFF.

A few counts support this clonotype. This chain connects TRBV6-5 to TRBJ2-3, with TRBD1 as a possible D gene (6 bases). The germline CDR1 and CDR2 sequences are MNHEY and SVGAGI. With 4 bases removed from V and 7 bases from J, the gap between germline ends came to 18 bases. This CDR3 has 15 residues. The DNA for the CDR3 is TGTGCCAGCAGTTTAGGAACAGGGATGAGGAATACGCAGTATTTT. It specifies CASSLGTGMRNTQYF.

The chain couples TRBV20-1 to TRBJ2-4; TRBD1 matches 7 bases. The germline gives CDR1 DFQATT, CDR2 SNEGSKA (reference sequence). The CDR3 has 15 residues. After removal of 0 bases from V and 0 bases from J, the junction contained 2 bases not matched to a gene. As DNA, the CDR3 is TGCAGTGCTAGAGAGGGACAGTTAGCCAAAAACATTCAGTACTTC. Protein sequence: CSAREGQLAKNIQYF.

This rearrangement joins TRBV5-1 to TRBJ2-1; 11 bases fit TRBD2. The J segment lost 7 bases and the V segment lost 7 bases, leaving 7 bases of the junction unmatched. The CDR3 is 14 residues long. Per the germline V gene, CDR1 is SGHRS and CDR2 is YFSETQ. The CDR3 DNA reads TGCGCCAGCCGGGGGACTAGCGGACCGAATGAGCAGTTCTTC. Amino acids: CASRGTSGPNEQFF.

This clonotype has at least ten counts. The rearrangement links TRBV5-1 to TRBJ1-5; TRBD1 is a possible D gene (5 bases). This CDR3 is built from 14 residues. The V and J ends lost 3 bases and 7 bases respectively, with 14 bases between them. Germline values: CDR1 SGHRS, CDR2 YFSETQ. The CDR3 DNA sequence: TGCGCCAGCAGCTCTATCCCGGGGGAACAGCCCCAGCATTTT. It translates to CASSSIPGEQPQHF.